The 10 T cell receptor beta chains listed next were all sequenced from one sample in a study of blood T cells in healthy people across ages. A second 7 to 11 cycle PCR used barcoded and J-beta primers. TCRdb used MiXCR to reprocess the 5' RACE reads, holding one entry per CDR3 protein. The sample contains 800,000 or so distinct CDR3 sequences, 62% of which appear only once. The sequenced material came from blood. Receptors were obtained from a man in his thirties or forties in good health.

The chain has TRBV7-8 and TRBJ2-3; D is possibly TRBD2 (6 bases). The V end was cut by 5 bases, the J end by 6 bases, with 18 bases between. Germline CDR1 reads SGHVS; CDR2 reads FQNEAQ. CDR3 size: 15 residues. CDR3 protein: CASSAEGGRSDTQYF. CDR3 bases: TGTGCCAGCAGCGCGGAGGGAGGCCGGTCGGATACGCAGTATTTT.

This rearrangement joins TRBV7-2 to TRBJ2-3, with D hard to call. This CDR3 has 14 residues. V dropped 7 bases and J dropped 3 bases, with 14 bases sitting between them. The V gene's germline CDR1 is SGHTA and CDR2 FQGNSA. CDR3 DNA sequence: TGTGCCAGCACTTCGGCGGATTTGACAGATACGCAGTATTTT. Amino acids: CASTSADLTDTQYF.

The chain uses TRBV5-1 and TRBJ2-4; TRBD1 agrees at 11 bases. CDR1 is SGHRS, CDR2 YFSETQ, per germline. The CDR3 sequence is 17 residues long. The J segment lost 2 bases and the V segment lost 4 bases, leaving 8 bases of the junction unmatched. CDR3 nucleotide sequence: TGCGCCAGCAGCCCCGGGACAGGGGGGTTATCCAAAAACATTCAGTACTTC. It encodes CASSPGTGGLSKNIQYF.

V gene TRBV3-1 combines with J gene TRBJ1-1; D may be TRBD1 (6 bases). V lost 4 bases, J lost 6 bases, and 12 bases lay in between. The CDR3 has 13 amino acids. CDR1 is LGHDT and CDR2 is YNNKEL in the germline V gene (reference sequence). The CDR3 bases are TGTGCCAGCAGCCGAATGGGGGGCCCTGAAGCTTTCTTT. Its translation: CASSRMGGPEAFF.

The rearrangement uses TRBV7-2 and TRBJ1-6; perhaps TRBD1 as D (6 bases). The CDR3 is made up of 16 amino acids. The ends were cut back, 5 bases at V and 2 bases at J, with 13 bases in the middle. Germline V gene sequence: CDR1 SGHTA, CDR2 FQGNSA. The CDR3, as DNA: TGTGCCAGCAGCGCTACAGGGTACACCTATAATTCACCCCTCCACTTT. Translation gives CASSATGYTYNSPLHF.

V and J are TRBV6-1 and TRBJ2-1; TRBD1 agrees at 8 bases. With V trimmed by 10 bases and J by 0 bases, 5 bases remained unmatched. This CDR3 region has 14 residues. The germline V gene has CDR1 MNHNS and CDR2 SASEGT. CDR3: CATVGTGSYNEQFF. The CDR3 nucleotides are TGTGCCACTGTGGGGACAGGCTCCTACAATGAGCAGTTCTTC.

This chain connects TRBV5-1 to TRBJ1-2; TRBD1 matches at 9 bases. The CDR3 has 15 residues. J lost 7 bases, V lost 3 bases, and 10 bases had no gene match. From germline, CDR1 is SGHRS and CDR2 YFSETQ. In DNA form, the CDR3 reads TGCGCCAGCAGCTCTCAGGAACAGGGGGCTGCTGGCTACACCTTC. Amino acids: CASSSQEQGAAGYTF.

This clonotype was counted a single time. The J gene is TRBJ1-4, the V gene TRBV7-2; 8 bases align to TRBD1. Germline V lookup: CDR1 SGHTA, CDR2 FQGNSA. This CDR3 region has 15 residues. Trimming removed 3 bases from V and 4 bases from J; junction bases left unmatched: 4. The CDR3 is CASSLGQDDNEKLFF. Written as DNA, the CDR3 is TGTGCCAGCAGCTTGGGACAGGACGATAATGAAAAACTGTTTTTT.

About this clonotype itself: Just one base apart from a much larger clone, this may be a read error. The rearrangement joins TRBV4-2 to TRBJ2-5; no reliable D call. Deletions cut 4 bases from V and 11 bases from J, with 14 bases between. This CDR3 contains 12 residues. The V gene's germline CDR1 is LGHNA and CDR2 YNFKEQ. DNA for the CDR3: TGTGCCAGCAGCCTACCCTCCAATGAGCAGTACTTC. Amino acids: CASSLPSNEQYF.

This clonotype was seen only a few times. The gene calls are TRBV27 and TRBJ2-4; D gene unclear. The end of the DNA fits TRBJ2-5 better, so the J call may be wrong. The germline V gene has CDR1 MNHEY and CDR2 SMNVEV (reference sequence). There are 14 residues in the CDR3. CDR3 residues: CASSPQDVQETQYF. For the CDR3, the DNA is TGTGCCAGCAGTCCCCAGGACGTGCAAGAGACCCAGTACTTC.